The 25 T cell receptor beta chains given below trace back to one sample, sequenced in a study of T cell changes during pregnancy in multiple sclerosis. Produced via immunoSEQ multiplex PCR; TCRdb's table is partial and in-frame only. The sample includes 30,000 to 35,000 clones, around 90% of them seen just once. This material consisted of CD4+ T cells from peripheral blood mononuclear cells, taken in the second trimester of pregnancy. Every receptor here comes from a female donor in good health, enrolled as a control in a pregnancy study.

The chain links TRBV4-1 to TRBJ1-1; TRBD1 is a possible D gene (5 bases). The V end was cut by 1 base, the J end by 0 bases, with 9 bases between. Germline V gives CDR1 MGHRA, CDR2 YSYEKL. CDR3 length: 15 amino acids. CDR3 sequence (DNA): TGCGCCAGCAGCCAAGGAGGGGACTTGAACACTGAAGCTTTCTTT. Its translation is CASSQGGDLNTEAFF.

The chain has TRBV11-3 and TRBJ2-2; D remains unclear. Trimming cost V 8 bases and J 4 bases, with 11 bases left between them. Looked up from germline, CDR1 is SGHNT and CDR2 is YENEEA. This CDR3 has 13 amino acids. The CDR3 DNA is TGTGCCAGCTTGGGCCTGGGCACCGGGGAGCTGTTTTTT. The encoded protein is CASLGLGTGELFF. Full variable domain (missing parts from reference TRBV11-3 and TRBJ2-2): EAGVVQSPRYKIIEKKQPVAFWCNPISGHNTLYWYLQNLGQGPELLIRYENEEAVDDSQLPKDRFSAERLKGVDSTLKIQPAELGDSAVYLCASLGLGTGELFFGEGSRLTVL.

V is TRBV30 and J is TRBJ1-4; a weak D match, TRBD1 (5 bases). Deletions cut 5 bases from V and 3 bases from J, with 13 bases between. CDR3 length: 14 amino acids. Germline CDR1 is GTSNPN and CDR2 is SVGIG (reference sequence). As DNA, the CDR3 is TGTGCCTGGGGTGGGGGGGAGCCTAATGAAAAACTGTTTTTT. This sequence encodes CAWGGGEPNEKLFF.

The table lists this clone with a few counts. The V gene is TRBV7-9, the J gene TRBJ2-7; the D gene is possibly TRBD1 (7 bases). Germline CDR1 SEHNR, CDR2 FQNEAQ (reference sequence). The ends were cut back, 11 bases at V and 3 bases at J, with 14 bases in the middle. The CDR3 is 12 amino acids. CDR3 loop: CAGGTEFYEQYF. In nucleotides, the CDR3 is TGTGCCGGAGGGACAGAATTCTACGAGCAGTACTTC.

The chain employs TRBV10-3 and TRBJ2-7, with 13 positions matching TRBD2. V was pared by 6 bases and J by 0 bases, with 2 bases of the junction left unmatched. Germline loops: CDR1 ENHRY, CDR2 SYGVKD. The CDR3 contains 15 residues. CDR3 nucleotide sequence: TGTGCCATCAGGGGACTAGCGGGACCCTCCTACGAGCAGTACTTC. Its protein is CAIRGLAGPSYEQYF.

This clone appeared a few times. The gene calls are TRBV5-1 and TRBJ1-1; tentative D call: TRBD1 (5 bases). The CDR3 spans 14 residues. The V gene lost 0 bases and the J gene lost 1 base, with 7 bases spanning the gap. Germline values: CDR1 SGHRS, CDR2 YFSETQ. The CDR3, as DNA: TGCGCCAGCAGCTTGGCAGGGCCGAACACTGAAGCTTTCTTT. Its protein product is CASSLAGPNTEAFF. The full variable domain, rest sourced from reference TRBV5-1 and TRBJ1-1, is KAGVTQTPRYLIKTRGQQVTLSCSPISGHRSVSWYQQTPGQGLQFLFEYFSETQRNKGNFPGRFSGRQFSNSRSEMNVSTLELGDSALYLCASSLAGPNTEAFFGQGTRLTVV.

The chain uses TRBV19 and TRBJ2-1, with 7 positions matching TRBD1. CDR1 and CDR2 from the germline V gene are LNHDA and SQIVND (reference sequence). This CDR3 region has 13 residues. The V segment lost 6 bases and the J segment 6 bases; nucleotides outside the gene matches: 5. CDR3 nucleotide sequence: TGTGCCAGTAGAGTAAAGGGGGCCAATGAGCAGTTCTTC. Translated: CASRVKGANEQFF.

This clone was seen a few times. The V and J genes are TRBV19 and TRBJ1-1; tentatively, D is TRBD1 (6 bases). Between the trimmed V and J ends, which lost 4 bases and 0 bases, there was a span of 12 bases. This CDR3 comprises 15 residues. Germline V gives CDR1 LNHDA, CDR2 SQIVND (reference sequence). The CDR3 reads CASSRPTGMNTEAFF. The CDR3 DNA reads TGTGCCAGTAGTAGACCGACAGGTATGAACACTGAAGCTTTCTTT.

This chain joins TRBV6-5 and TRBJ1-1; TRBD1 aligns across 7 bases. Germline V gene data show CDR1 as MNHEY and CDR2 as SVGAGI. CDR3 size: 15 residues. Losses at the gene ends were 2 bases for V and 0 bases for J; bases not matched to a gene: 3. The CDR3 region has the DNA TGTGCCAGCAGTTACCAGGGGGAGATGAACACTGAAGCTTTCTTT. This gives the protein CASSYQGEMNTEAFF.

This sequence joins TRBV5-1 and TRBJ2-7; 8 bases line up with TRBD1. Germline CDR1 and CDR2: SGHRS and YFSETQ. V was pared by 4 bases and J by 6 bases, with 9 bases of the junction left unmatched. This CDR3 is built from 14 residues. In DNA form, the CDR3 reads TGCGCCAGCAGCCCCGACAGGGGAGATGGCGAGCAGTACTTC. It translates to CASSPDRGDGEQYF.

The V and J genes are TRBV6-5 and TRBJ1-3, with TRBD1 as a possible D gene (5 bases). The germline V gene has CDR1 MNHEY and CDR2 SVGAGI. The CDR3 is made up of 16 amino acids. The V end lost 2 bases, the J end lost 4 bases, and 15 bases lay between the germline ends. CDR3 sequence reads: CASSYLAGGIGNTIYF. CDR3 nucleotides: TGTGCCAGCAGTTACCTCGCGGGGGGGATAGGAAACACCATATATTTT.

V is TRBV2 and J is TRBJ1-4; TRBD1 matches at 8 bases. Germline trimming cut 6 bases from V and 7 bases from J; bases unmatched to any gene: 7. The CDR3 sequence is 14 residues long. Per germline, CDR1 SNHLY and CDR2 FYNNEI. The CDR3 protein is CASRVQGAGEKLFF. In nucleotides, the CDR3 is TGTGCCAGCAGGGTCCAGGGGGCGGGTGAAAAACTGTTTTTT. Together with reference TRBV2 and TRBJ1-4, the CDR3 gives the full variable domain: EPEVTQTPSHQVTQMGQEVILRCVPISNHLYFYWYRQILGQKVEFLVSFYNNEISEKSEIFDDQFSVERPDGSNFTLKIRSTKLEDSAMYFCASRVQGAGEKLFFGSGTQLSVL.

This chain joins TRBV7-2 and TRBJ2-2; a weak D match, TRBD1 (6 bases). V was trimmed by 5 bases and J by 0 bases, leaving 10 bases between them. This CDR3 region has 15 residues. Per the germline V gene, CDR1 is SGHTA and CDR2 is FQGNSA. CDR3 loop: CASSGQPANTGELFF. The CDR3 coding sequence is TGTGCCAGCAGCGGACAGCCTGCGAACACCGGGGAGCTGTTTTTT. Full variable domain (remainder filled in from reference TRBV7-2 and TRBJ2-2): GAGVSQSPSNKVTEKGKDVELRCDPISGHTALYWYRQSLGQGLEFLIYFQGNSAPDKSGLPSDRFSAERTGGSVSTLTIQRTQQEDSAVYLCASSGQPANTGELFFGEGSRLTVL.

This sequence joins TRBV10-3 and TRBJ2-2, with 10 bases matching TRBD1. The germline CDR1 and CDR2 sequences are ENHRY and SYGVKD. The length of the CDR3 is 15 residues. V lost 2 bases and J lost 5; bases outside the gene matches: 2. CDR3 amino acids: CAISEQGQGTGELFF. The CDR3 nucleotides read TGTGCCATCAGTGAGCAGGGACAGGGGACCGGGGAGCTGTTTTTT.

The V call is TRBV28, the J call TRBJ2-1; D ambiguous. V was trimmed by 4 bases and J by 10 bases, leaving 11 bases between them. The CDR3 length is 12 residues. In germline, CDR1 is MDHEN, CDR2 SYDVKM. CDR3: CASSSRRAEQFF. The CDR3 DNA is TGTGCCAGCAGTTCGCGGAGAGCGGAGCAGTTCTTC. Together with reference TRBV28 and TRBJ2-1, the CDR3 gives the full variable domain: DVKVTQSSRYLVKRTGEKVFLECVQDMDHENMFWYRQDPGLGLRLIYFSYDVKMKEKGDIPEGYSVSREKKERFSLILESASTNQTSMYLCASSSRRAEQFFGPGTRLTVL.

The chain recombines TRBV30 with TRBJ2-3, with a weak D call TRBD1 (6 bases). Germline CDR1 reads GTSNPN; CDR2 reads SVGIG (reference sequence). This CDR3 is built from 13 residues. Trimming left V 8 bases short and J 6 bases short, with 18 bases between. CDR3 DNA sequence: TGTGCCCTGGAGGCCAGGGGTGCGGATACGCAGTATTTT. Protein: CALEARGADTQYF.

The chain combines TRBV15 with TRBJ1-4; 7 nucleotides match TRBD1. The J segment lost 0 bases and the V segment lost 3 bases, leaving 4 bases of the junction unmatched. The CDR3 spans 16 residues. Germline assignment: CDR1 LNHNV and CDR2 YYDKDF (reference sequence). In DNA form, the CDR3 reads TGTGCCACCAGCAGCCGGACAGGTGCAACTAATGAAAAACTGTTTTTT. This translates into CATSSRTGATNEKLFF.

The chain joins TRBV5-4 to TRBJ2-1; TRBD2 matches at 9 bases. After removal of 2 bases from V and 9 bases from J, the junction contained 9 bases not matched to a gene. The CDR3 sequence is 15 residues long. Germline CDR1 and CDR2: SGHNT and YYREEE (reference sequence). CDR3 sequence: CASSFRSGRGSEQFF. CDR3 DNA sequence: TGTGCCAGCAGCTTTCGTAGCGGGAGAGGGAGTGAGCAGTTCTTC.

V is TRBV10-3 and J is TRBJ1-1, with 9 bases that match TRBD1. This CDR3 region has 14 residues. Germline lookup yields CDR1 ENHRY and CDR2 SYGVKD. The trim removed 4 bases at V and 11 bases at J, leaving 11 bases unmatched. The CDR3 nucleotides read TGTGCCATCAGTGCTCCGGGACAGGGTCCCCAGGCTTTCTTT. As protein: CAISAPGQGPQAFF.

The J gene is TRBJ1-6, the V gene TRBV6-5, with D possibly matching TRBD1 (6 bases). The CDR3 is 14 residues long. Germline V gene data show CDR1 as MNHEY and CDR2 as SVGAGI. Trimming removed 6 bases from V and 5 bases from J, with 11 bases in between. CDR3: CASRRGADNSPLHF. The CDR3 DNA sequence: TGTGCCAGCAGGCGGGGGGCCGATAATTCACCCCTCCACTTT.

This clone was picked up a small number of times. CDR3 in amino acids: CASSVPPLAGMTGELFF. CDR3 DNA sequence: TGTGCCAGTAGTGTGCCCCCCCTAGCGGGAATGACCGGGGAGCTGTTTTTT. The V call is TRBV19, the J call TRBJ2-2; 9 bases line up with TRBD2. Germline trimming cut 5 bases from V and 5 bases from J; bases unmatched to any gene: 12. The CDR3 runs to 17 residues. The germline gives CDR1 LNHDA, CDR2 SQIVND (reference sequence).

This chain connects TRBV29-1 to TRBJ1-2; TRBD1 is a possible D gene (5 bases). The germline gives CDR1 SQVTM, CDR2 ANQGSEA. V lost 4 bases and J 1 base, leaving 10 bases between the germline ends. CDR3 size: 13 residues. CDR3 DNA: TGCAGCGTTGTGAGGACAAATAACTATGGCTACACCTTC. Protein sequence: CSVVRTNNYGYTF.

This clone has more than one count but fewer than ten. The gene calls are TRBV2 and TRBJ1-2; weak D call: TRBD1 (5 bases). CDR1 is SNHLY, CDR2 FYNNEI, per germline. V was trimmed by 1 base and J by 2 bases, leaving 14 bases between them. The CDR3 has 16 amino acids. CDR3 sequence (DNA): TGTGCCAGCAGTGAAGGCCCTAGGGAGGGGAACTATGGCTACACCTTC. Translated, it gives CASSEGPREGNYGYTF.

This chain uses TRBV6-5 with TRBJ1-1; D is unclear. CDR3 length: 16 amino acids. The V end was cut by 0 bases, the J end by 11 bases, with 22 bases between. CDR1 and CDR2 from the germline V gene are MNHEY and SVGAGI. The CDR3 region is CASSYSNLRLTPEAFF. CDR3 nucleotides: TGTGCCAGCAGTTACTCGAACCTCAGACTCACCCCCGAGGCTTTCTTT.

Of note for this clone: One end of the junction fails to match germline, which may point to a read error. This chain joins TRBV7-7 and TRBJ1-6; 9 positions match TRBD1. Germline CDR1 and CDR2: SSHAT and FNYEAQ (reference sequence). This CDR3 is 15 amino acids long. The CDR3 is CASTHAGQGRQPLHF. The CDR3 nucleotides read TGTGCTAGCACCCACGCTGGACAGGGGAGGCAACCCCTCCACTTT.